A single sample gave rise to the 9 T cell receptor beta chains below, sequenced in a study of human T cells and chemical hapten exposure (dated by TCRdb to the early 2020s). Library creation used RACE. This sample was sequenced with a NextSeq 500. The public reads were reanalyzed by TCRdb: fastp trimming at Q25, MiXCR alignment, in-frame beta chains only. For every CDR3 protein sequence, its rows merge into one entry that carries the most common genes and DNA. The sample table contains 340,000 or so distinct CDR3 sequences; only one count was recorded for about 7% of them. The leading ten clones occupy about 8% of the sample. The label giving this sample's time point can be read as: patch test 1, 2 weeks after DPC sensitization. The treatment or condition label of this sample denotes: therapeutic diphenylcyclopropenone sensitization with weekly scalp DPC. Specimen: whole blood, collected in connection with sensitization to the hapten diphenylcyclopropenone (DPC). These receptors originate from a woman under 30 with alopecia areata. Some clones in this sample may be carry-over from other donors' samples.

CDR3 DNA sequence: TGCGCCAGCAGCCAAGACCTTCTCCCCAATCAGCCCCAGCATTTT. As protein: CASSQDLLPNQPQHF. The genes are TRBV4-3 and TRBJ1-5; D unclear. This CDR3 is built from 15 residues. Trimming took off 0 bases at V and 3 bases at J, with 9 bases between the two ends. Germline CDR1 reads LGHNA; CDR2 reads YSLEER.

There are a few counts of this clonotype. J is TRBJ2-3 and V is TRBV5-5, with TRBD2 matching over 9 bases. J was trimmed by 2 bases and V by 2 bases; bases with no gene match: 3. Germline assignment: CDR1 SGHKS and CDR2 YYEKEE (reference sequence). The CDR3 totals 15 residues. The CDR3 nucleotides are TGTGCCAGCAGCTTAGCGGGGGGAGCCACAGATACGCAGTATTTT. Translated, it gives CASSLAGGATDTQYF. The full variable domain, with the rest looked up from reference TRBV5-5 and TRBJ2-3, is DAGVTQSPTHLIKTRGQQVTLRCSPISGHKSVSWYQQVLGQGPQFIFQYYEKEERGRGNFPDRFSARQFPNYSSELNVNALLLGDSALYLCASSLAGGATDTQYFGPGTRLTVL.

This clonotype was observed a handful of times. V and J are TRBV9 and TRBJ2-3; D ambiguous. V was clipped by 0 bases and J by 3 bases, with 5 bases between them. The CDR3 length is 13 residues. CDR1 and CDR2 from the germline V gene are SGDLS and YYNGEE. The CDR3 DNA reads TGTGCCAGCAGCGTAGTAGGGACAGATACGCAGTATTTT. Its translation is CASSVVGTDTQYF. Full variable domain (rest looked up from reference TRBV9 and TRBJ2-3): DSGVTQTPKHLITATGQRVTLRCSPRSGDLSVYWYQQSLDQGLQFLIQYYNGEERAKGNILERFSAQQFPDLHSELNLSSLELGDSALYFCASSVVGTDTQYFGPGTRLTVL.

The J gene is TRBJ2-4, the V gene TRBV28; no clear D gene. Trimming took 6 bases from V and 1 from J, leaving 10 bases between them. Germline V gives CDR1 MDHEN, CDR2 SYDVKM. The CDR3 loop spans 14 amino acids. CDR3 nucleotide sequence: TGTGCCAGCAGGAGTCCTGGGGCCAAAAACATTCAGTACTTC. Its translation is CASRSPGAKNIQYF. The complete variable domain, with remaining parts taken from reference TRBV28 and TRBJ2-4, reads DVKVTQSSRYLVKRTGEKVFLECVQDMDHENMFWYRQDPGLGLRLIYFSYDVKMKEKGDIPEGYSVSREKKERFSLILESASTNQTSMYLCASRSPGAKNIQYFGAGTRLSVL.

This clonotype was seen many times. The V and J genes are TRBV9 and TRBJ2-3, with D tentatively TRBD2 (5 bases). Germline CDR1 and CDR2: SGDLS and YYNGEE. The CDR3 contains 14 residues. The germline V and J ends were trimmed by 0 bases and 0 bases, with 5 bases remaining between them. The CDR3 sequence: CASSVVASTDTQYF. The CDR3 nucleotides are TGTGCCAGCAGCGTAGTAGCGAGCACAGATACGCAGTATTTT. Looking up the rest from reference TRBV9 and TRBJ2-3 gives the full variable domain: DSGVTQTPKHLITATGQRVTLRCSPRSGDLSVYWYQQSLDQGLQFLIQYYNGEERAKGNILERFSAQQFPDLHSELNLSSLELGDSALYFCASSVVASTDTQYFGPGTRLTVL.

The chain uses TRBV6-2 or TRBV6-3 and TRBJ1-6; weak D call: TRBD1 (5 bases). Germline CDR1 is MNHEY and CDR2 is SVGEGT. Trimming removed 7 bases from V and 9 bases from J, with 19 bases in between. CDR3 length: 15 residues. The CDR3 is CASTHGAGLPSPLHF. CDR3 sequence (DNA): TGTGCCAGCACCCACGGGGCAGGTCTCCCTTCACCCCTCCACTTT.

DNA for the CDR3: TGCAGCGTTGAAGAAGTGGGGACTTATGGCTACACCTTC. It codes for CSVEEVGTYGYTF. The genes are TRBV29-1 and TRBJ1-2; a possible D gene is TRBD1 (5 bases). The CDR3 is 13 amino acids. Germline lookup yields CDR1 SQVTM and CDR2 ANQGSEA. V was trimmed by 0 bases and J by 5 bases, leaving 10 bases between them.

In its sample, this clonotype was seen a few times. The J gene is TRBJ2-3, the V gene TRBV10-3; TRBD2 agrees at 8 bases. The CDR3 contains 13 residues. The germline V gene has CDR1 ENHRY and CDR2 SYGVKD. Trimming took 3 bases from V and 6 from J; bases not matched to a gene: 2. The CDR3: CAISELAADTQYF. CDR3 bases: TGTGCCATCAGTGAACTAGCGGCGGATACGCAGTATTTT.

This clonotype was seen many times. This chain uses TRBV12-5 with TRBJ2-5; a weak D match, TRBD1 (6 bases). Germline V lookup: CDR1 LGHNT, CDR2 FRNRAP. This CDR3 is built from 17 residues. V gave up 5 bases and J gave up 2 bases, with 21 bases separating them. CDR3 nucleotide sequence: TGTGCTAGTGGTCCTAGGACCGGACAGACACTTCAAGAGACCCAGTACTTC. Its translation: CASGPRTGQTLQETQYF.